These 6 T cell receptor beta chains were all obtained from the same sample, sequenced in a study of cytomegalovirus exposure and HLA in healthy donors. Profiling relied on immunoSEQ multiplex PCR, and the TCRdb table lists in-frame clones only, not all of them. Here the sample spans 65,000 or so clones, about 91% being singletons. The material sequenced was PBMCs. These receptors all come from a woman aged 18-29 years in good health and CMV-seronegative.

This chain uses TRBV5-1 with TRBJ2-5; TRBD1 might be the D (6 bases). Looked up from germline, CDR1 is SGHRS and CDR2 is YFSETQ. V was trimmed by 4 bases and J by 1 base, leaving 17 bases between them. The length of the CDR3 is 16 residues. The CDR3 is CASSPRIGTPQETQYF. CDR3 bases: TGCGCCAGCAGCCCGCGGATCGGGACACCCCAAGAGACCCAGTACTTC.

This sequence joins TRBV2 and TRBJ1-5; 8 nucleotides align to TRBD1. Germline lookup yields CDR1 SNHLY and CDR2 FYNNEI. With V trimmed by 6 bases and J by 4 bases, 5 bases remained unmatched. CDR3 length: 14 residues. The CDR3 DNA reads as TGTGCCAGCAGGGGGGACAGGAATAATCAGCCCCAGCATTTT. It is translated as CASRGDRNNQPQHF.

The rearrangement links TRBV4-1 to TRBJ1-2; D gene uncertain. CDR3 length equals 20 residues. V dropped 0 bases and J dropped 1 base, with 24 bases sitting between them. The germline gives CDR1 MGHRA, CDR2 YSYEKL. CDR3 nucleotide sequence: TGCGCCAGCAGCCAAGACGAATGGAAGGGAGCCCTATGGCATAACTATGGCTACACCTTC. Its translation is CASSQDEWKGALWHNYGYTF.

The V gene is TRBV10-3, the J gene TRBJ2-1; tentative D call: TRBD1 (6 bases). This CDR3 has 16 amino acids. Deletions cut 0 bases from V and 4 bases from J, with 13 bases between. Germline V CDR1 and CDR2: ENHRY, SYGVKD. The CDR3 reads CAISESRGGGYNEQFF. The CDR3 DNA reads TGTGCCATCAGTGAGTCGAGAGGGGGTGGGTACAATGAGCAGTTCTTC.

This rearrangement joins TRBV11-2 to TRBJ1-2, with TRBD1 as a possible D gene (5 bases). The V end was cut by 5 bases, the J end by 5 bases, with 15 bases between. Germline CDR1 and CDR2: SGHAT and FQNNGV. The CDR3 consists of 14 residues. The chain's CDR3 is CASSPGGGLYGYTF. The CDR3 DNA follows: TGTGCCAGCAGCCCCGGGGGGGGGTTGTATGGCTACACCTTC.

The chain recombines TRBV28 with TRBJ2-5; the D gene is possibly TRBD2 (6 bases). The germline CDR1 and CDR2 sequences are MDHEN and SYDVKM. The CDR3 length is 15 residues. V lost 2 bases, J lost 4 bases, and 14 bases lay in between. The CDR3 sequence: CASSLLMAGTETQYF. CDR3 in DNA: TGTGCCAGCAGTTTACTGATGGCGGGAACAGAGACCCAGTACTTC. The variable domain in full, completed from reference TRBV28 and TRBJ2-5, reads DVKVTQSSRYLVKRTGEKVFLECVQDMDHENMFWYRQDPGLGLRLIYFSYDVKMKEKGDIPEGYSVSREKKERFSLILESASTNQTSMYLCASSLLMAGTETQYFGPGTRLLVL.